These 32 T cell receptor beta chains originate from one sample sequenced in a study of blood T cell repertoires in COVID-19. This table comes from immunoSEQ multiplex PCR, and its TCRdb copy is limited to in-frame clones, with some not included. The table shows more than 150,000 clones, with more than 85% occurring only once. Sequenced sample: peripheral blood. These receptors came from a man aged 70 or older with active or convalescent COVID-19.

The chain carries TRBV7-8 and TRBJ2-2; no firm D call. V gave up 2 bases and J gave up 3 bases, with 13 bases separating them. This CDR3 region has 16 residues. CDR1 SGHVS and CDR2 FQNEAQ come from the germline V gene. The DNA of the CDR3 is TGTGCCAGCAGCTTAAACCGACATGGGTACACCGGGGAGCTGTTTTTT. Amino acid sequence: CASSLNRHGYTGELFF.

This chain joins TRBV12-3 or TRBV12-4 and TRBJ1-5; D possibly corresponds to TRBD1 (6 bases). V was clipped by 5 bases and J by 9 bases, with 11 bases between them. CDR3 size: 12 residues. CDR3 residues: CASSPGVRPQHF. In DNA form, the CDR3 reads TGTGCCAGCAGTCCAGGGGTCCGGCCCCAGCATTTT.

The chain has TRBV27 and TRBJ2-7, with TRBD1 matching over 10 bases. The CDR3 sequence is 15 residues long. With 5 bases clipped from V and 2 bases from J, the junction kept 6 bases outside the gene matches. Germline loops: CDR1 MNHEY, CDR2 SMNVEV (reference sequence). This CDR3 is CASSRGQGRTYEQYF. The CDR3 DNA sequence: TGTGCCAGCAGTCGGGGACAGGGGCGAACCTACGAGCAGTACTTC.

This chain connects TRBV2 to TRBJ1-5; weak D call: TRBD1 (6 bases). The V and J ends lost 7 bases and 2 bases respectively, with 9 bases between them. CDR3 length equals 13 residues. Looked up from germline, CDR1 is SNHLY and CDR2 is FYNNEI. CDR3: CASTAGGNQPQHF. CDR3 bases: TGTGCCAGCACTGCAGGGGGCAATCAGCCCCAGCATTTT.

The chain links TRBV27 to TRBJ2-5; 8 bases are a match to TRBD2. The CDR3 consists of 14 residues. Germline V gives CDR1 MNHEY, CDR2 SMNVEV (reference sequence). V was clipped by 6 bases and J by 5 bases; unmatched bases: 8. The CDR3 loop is CASRVRGGRETQYF. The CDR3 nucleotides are TGTGCCAGCAGGGTACGGGGGGGCCGGGAGACCCAGTACTTC.

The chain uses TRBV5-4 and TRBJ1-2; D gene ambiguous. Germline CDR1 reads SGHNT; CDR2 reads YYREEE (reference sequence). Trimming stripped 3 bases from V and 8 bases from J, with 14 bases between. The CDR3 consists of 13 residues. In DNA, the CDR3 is TGTGCCAGCAGCTCGGGGAGGATGAGGGGCTACACCTTC. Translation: CASSSGRMRGYTF.

The CDR3 DNA is TGTGCCAGCAGCGCCTTCCGGTCCAATGAGCAGTTCTTC. This encodes CASSAFRSNEQFF. The V call is TRBV6-2 or TRBV6-3, the J call TRBJ2-1; D unclear. The CDR3 has 13 residues. Trimming removed 6 bases from V and 6 bases from J, with 12 bases in between. Germline CDR1 MNHEY, CDR2 SVGEGT.

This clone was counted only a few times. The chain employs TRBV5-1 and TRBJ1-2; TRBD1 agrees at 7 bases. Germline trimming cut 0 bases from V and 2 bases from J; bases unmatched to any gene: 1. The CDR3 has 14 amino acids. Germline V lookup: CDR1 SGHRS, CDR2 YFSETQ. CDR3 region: CASSLEQGNYGYTF. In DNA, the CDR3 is TGCGCCAGCAGCTTGGAACAGGGGAACTATGGCTACACCTTC. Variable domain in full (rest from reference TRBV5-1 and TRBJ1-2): KAGVTQTPRYLIKTRGQQVTLSCSPISGHRSVSWYQQTPGQGLQFLFEYFSETQRNKGNFPGRFSGRQFSNSRSEMNVSTLELGDSALYLCASSLEQGNYGYTFGSGTRLTVV.

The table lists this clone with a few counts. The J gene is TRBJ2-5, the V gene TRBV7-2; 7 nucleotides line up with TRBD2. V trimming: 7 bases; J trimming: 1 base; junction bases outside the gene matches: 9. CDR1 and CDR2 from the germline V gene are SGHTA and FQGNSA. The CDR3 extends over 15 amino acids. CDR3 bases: TGTGCCAGCACTCGATCTAGCGGTACCCAAGAGACCCAGTACTTC. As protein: CASTRSSGTQETQYF.

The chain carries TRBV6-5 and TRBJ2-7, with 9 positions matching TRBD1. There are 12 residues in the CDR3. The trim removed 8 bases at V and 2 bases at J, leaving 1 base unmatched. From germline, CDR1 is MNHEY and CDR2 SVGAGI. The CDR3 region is CASGTGTYEQYF. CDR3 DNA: TGTGCCAGCGGGACAGGGACCTACGAGCAGTACTTC.

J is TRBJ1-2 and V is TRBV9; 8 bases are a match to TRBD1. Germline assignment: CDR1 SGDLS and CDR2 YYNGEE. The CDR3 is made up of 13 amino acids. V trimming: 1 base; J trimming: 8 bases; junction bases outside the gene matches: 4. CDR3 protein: CASSVSGGEGYTF. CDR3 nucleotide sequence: TGTGCCAGCAGCGTATCAGGGGGCGAGGGCTACACCTTC.

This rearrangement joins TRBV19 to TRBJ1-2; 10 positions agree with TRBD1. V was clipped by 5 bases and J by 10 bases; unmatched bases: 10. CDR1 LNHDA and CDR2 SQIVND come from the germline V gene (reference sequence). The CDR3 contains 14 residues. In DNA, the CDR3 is TGTGCCAGTAGTGTCCGACAGGGGGCTAGAGACTACACCTTC. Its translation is CASSVRQGARDYTF.

The DNA of the CDR3 is TGTGCCAGCAGTTACCGCCCTGGGCACACTGAAGCTTTCTTT. Translating it yields CASSYRPGHTEAFF. The chain carries TRBV6-5 and TRBJ1-1; D ambiguous. Trimming removed 2 bases at V and 3 bases at J, with 10 bases between. The CDR3 contains 14 residues. Germline assignment: CDR1 MNHEY and CDR2 SVGAGI.

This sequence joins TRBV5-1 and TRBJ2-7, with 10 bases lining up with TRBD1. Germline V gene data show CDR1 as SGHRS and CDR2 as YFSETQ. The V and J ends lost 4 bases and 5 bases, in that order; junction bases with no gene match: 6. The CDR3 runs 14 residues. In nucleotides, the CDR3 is TGCGCCAGCAGCAGGGACAGGGGTCTTAACGAGCAGTACTTC. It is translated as CASSRDRGLNEQYF.

The CDR3 coding sequence is TGTGCCAGCAGCCCGCATCCAGGGTTGACGTCCAACAATGAGCAGTTCTTC. This codes for CASSPHPGLTSNNEQFF. V gene TRBV5-5 combines with J gene TRBJ2-1; D might be TRBD1 (5 bases). The germline CDR1 and CDR2 sequences are SGHKS and YYEKEE (reference sequence). The germline V and J ends were trimmed by 4 bases and 5 bases, with 22 bases remaining between them. This CDR3 is built from 17 residues.

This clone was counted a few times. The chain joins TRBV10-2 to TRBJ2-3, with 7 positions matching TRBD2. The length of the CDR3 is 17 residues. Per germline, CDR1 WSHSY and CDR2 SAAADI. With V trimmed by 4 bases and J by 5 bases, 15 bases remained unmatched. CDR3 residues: CASSVHPASGGQDTQYF. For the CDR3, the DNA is TGCGCCAGCAGTGTTCATCCGGCTAGCGGAGGTCAAGATACGCAGTATTTT.

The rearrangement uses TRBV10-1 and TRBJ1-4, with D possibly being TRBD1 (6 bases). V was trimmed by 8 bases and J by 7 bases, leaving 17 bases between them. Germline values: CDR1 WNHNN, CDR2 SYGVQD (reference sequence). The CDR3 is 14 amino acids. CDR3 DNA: TGCGCCAGCGATCCTGGGGGGGGCTGTGAAAAACTGTTTTTT. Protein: CASDPGGGCEKLFF.

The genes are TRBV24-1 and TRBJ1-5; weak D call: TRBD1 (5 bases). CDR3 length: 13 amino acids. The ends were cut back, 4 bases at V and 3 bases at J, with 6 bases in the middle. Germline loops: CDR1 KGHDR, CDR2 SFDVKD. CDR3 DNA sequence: TGTGCCACCAGTGACAGGGACAATCAGCCCCAGCATTTT. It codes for CATSDRDNQPQHF.

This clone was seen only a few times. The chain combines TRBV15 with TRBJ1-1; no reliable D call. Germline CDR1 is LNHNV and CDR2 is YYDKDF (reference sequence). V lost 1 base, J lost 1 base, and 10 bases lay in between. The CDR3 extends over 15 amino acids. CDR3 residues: CATSRGLSGNTEAFF. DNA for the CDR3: TGTGCCACCAGCAGAGGGTTGTCCGGGAACACTGAAGCTTTCTTT.

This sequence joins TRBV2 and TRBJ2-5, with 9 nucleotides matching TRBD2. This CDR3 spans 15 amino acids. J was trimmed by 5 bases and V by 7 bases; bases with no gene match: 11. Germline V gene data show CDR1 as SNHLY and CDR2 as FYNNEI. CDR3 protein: CASNVGAGGWETQYF. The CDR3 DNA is TGTGCCAGCAATGTTGGAGCGGGGGGCTGGGAGACCCAGTACTTC.

In nucleotides, the CDR3 is TGTGCCAGCAGCTTAGGGCGACAGGGCAGCTATGGCTACACCTTC. Protein sequence: CASSLGRQGSYGYTF. The chain carries TRBV11-2 and TRBJ1-2; 7 nucleotides match TRBD1. Germline lookup yields CDR1 SGHAT and CDR2 FQNNGV. V shed 1 base and J 4 bases; nucleotides not matched to a gene: 6. The CDR3 consists of 15 residues.

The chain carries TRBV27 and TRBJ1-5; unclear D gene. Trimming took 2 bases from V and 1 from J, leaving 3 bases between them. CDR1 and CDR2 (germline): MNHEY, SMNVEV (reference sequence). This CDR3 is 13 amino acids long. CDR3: CASSLGSNQPQHF. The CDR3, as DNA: TGTGCCAGCAGTTTAGGCAGCAATCAGCCCCAGCATTTT.

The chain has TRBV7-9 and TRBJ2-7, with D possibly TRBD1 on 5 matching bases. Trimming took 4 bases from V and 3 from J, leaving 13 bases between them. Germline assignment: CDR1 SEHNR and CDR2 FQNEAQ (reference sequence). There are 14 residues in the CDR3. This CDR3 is CASSSTGPVYEQYF. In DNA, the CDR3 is TGTGCCAGCAGCTCAACAGGACCCGTCTACGAGCAGTACTTC.

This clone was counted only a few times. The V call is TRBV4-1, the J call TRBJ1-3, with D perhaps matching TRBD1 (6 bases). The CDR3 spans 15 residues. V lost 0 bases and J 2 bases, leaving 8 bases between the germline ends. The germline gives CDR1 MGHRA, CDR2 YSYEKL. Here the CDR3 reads CASSQDQGTGNTIYF. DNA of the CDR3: TGCGCCAGCAGCCAAGATCAGGGGACTGGAAACACCATATATTTT.

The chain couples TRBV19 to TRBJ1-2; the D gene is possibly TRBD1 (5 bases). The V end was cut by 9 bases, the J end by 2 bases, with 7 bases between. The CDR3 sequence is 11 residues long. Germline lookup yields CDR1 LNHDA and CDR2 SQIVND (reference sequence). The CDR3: CASRTNYGYTF. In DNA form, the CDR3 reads TGTGCCAGCAGGACAAACTATGGCTACACCTTC.

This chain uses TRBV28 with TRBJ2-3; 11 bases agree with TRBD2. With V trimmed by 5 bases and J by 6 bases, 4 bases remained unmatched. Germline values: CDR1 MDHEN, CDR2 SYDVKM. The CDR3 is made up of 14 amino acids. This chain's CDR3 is CASSSSGGADTQYF. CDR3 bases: TGTGCCAGCAGTAGTAGCGGGGGGGCGGATACGCAGTATTTT.

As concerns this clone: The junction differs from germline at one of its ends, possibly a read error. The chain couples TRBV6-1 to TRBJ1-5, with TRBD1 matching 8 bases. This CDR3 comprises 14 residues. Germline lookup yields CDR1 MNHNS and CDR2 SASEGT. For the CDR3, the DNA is TGTGCCAGCAGCGAAGGGGACAGGAGTCAGCCCCAGCATTTT. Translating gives CASSEGDRSQPQHF.

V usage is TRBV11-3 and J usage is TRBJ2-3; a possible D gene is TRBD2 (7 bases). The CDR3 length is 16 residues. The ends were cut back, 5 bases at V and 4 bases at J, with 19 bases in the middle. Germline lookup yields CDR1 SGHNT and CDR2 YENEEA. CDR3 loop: CASSPGGGAQSDTQYF. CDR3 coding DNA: TGTGCCAGCAGCCCCGGTGGGGGGGCGCAATCAGATACGCAGTATTTT. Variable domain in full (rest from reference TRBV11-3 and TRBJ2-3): EAGVVQSPRYKIIEKKQPVAFWCNPISGHNTLYWYLQNLGQGPELLIRYENEEAVDDSQLPKDRFSAERLKGVDSTLKIQPAELGDSAVYLCASSPGGGAQSDTQYFGPGTRLTVL.

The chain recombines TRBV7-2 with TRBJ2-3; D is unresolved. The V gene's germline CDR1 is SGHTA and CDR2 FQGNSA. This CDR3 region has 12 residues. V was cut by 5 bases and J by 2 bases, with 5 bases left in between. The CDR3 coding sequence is TGTGCCAGCAGCCCACACACAGATACGCAGTATTTT. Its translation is CASSPHTDTQYF. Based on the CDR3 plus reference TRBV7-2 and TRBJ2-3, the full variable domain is GAGVSQSPSNKVTEKGKDVELRCDPISGHTALYWYRQSLGQGLEFLIYFQGNSAPDKSGLPSDRFSAERTGGSVSTLTIQRTQQEDSAVYLCASSPHTDTQYFGPGTRLTVL.

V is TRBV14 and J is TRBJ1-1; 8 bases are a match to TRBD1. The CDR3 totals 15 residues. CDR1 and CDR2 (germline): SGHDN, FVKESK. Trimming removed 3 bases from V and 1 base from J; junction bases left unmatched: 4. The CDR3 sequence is CASSHWDRRNTEAFF. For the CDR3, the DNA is TGTGCCAGCAGCCACTGGGACAGGAGGAACACTGAAGCTTTCTTT. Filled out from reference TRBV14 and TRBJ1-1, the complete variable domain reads EAGVTQFPSHSVIEKGQTVTLRCDPISGHDNLYWYRRVMGKEIKFLLHFVKESKQDESGMPNNRFLAERTGGTYSTLKVQPAELEDSGVYFCASSHWDRRNTEAFFGQGTRLTVV.

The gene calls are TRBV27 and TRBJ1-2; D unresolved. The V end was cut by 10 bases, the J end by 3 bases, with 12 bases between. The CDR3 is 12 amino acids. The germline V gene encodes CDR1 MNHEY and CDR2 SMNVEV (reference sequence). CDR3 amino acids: CATLTEHYGYTF. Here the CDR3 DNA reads TGTGCCACGTTAACAGAACACTATGGCTACACCTTC.

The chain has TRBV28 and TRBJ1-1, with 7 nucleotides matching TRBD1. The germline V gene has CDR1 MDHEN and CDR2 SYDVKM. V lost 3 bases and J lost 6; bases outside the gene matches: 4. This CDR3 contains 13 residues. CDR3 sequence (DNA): TGTGCCAGCAGTTTCGAGGGGGCCCCTGAAGCTTTCTTT. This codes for CASSFEGAPEAFF.